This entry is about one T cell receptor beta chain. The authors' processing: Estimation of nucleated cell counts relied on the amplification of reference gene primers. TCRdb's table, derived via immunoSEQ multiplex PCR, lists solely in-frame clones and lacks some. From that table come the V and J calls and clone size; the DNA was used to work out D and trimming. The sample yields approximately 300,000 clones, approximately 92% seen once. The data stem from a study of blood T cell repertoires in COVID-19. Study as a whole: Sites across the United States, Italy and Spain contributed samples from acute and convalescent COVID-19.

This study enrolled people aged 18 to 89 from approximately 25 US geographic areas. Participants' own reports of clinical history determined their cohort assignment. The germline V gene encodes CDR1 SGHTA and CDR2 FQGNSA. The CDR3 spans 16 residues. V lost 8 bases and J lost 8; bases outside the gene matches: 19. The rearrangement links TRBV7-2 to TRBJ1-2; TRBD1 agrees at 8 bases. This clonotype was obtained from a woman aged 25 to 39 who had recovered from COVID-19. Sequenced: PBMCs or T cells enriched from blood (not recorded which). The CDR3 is CASGGTGAGYTEGYTF. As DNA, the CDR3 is TGTGCCAGCGGGGGGACAGGTGCAGGGTATACCGAGGGCTACACCTTC.